This T cell receptor beta chain was recorded in a study of cytomegalovirus exposure and HLA in healthy donors. Study in general: Later, an analysis reported that the roughly 120 validation repertoires had used the same platform as the 666 first-cohort repertoires.

The donors were part of the validation cohort of roughly 110 subjects. That cohort was separate from the first cohort, which comprised fewer than 800 subjects. Repertoires were generated with immunoSEQ multiplex PCR, while TCRdb's copy carries only in-frame clones and drops some. The top ten clones hold less than 1.5% of a sample with roughly 250,000 clones, 75% to 90% of them seen once. As concerns this clone: This sample includes further DNA sequences coding for the same CDR3.

V was clipped by 4 bases and J by 0 bases; unmatched bases: 4. The CDR3 consists of 15 residues. The germline CDR1 and CDR2 sequences are SGHTA and FQGTGA. The chain uses TRBV7-3 and TRBJ2-3, with 7 nucleotides matching TRBD1. This TCR came from a woman aged 25 to 39 in good health and CMV-seropositive. The sequenced sample was PBMCs. This chain's CDR3 is CASSSGQVSTDTQYF. CDR3 bases: TGTGCCAGCAGCTCCGGACAGGTCAGCACAGATACGCAGTATTTT.